Shown below are 25 T cell receptor beta chains from a single sample sequenced in a study of T-cell memory formation after mild COVID-19. MiXCR was run by TCRdb on the 5' RACE reads, yielding one entry per CDR3 protein. The sample comprises just under 550,000 distinct CDR3 sequences, roughly 22% of which are singletons, and around 13% rests with the top ten. The sequenced sample was PBMCs or a T cell subset sorted from them (not recorded which). Receptors originate from an adult woman who had mild COVID-19 (a few samples of this study predate the infection). Cell type and time point are not known.

This clonotype has a handful of counts. The V and J genes are TRBV7-3 and TRBJ2-1, with 7 bases lining up with TRBD2. Germline lookup yields CDR1 SGHTA and CDR2 FQGTGA. With V trimmed by 5 bases and J by 4 bases, 20 bases remained unmatched. The CDR3 totals 19 residues. Here the CDR3 reads CASSPRAGAGVLFYNEQFF. The CDR3 coding sequence is TGTGCCAGCAGCCCCCGCGCGGGCGCGGGAGTGTTGTTTTACAATGAGCAGTTCTTC. Complete variable domain (other parts from reference TRBV7-3 and TRBJ2-1): GAGVSQTPSNKVTEKGKYVELRCDPISGHTALYWYRQSLGQGPEFLIYFQGTGAADDSGLPNDRFFAVRPEGSVSTLKIQRTERGDSAVYLCASSPRAGAGVLFYNEQFFGPGTRLTVL.

The chain carries TRBV6-5 and TRBJ2-7, with TRBD2 identical over 11 bases. With V trimmed by 6 bases and J by 2 bases, 9 bases remained unmatched. CDR1 is MNHEY and CDR2 is SVGAGI in the germline V gene. This CDR3 has 16 residues. This CDR3 is CASSEPGTSGPYEQYF. In DNA form, the CDR3 reads TGTGCCAGCAGCGAACCAGGGACTAGCGGTCCCTACGAGCAGTACTTC.

V and J are TRBV9 and TRBJ1-2; no firm D call. V was shortened by 0 bases and J by 2 bases, with 8 bases between the two germline ends. The CDR3 sequence is 14 residues long. The germline CDR1 and CDR2 sequences are SGDLS and YYNGEE. CDR3: CASSVAVSNYGYTF. The CDR3 DNA is TGTGCCAGCAGCGTAGCCGTCAGCAACTATGGCTACACCTTC.

This clonotype was observed a handful of times. The chain is built from TRBV25-1 and TRBJ2-5, with TRBD1 identical over 7 bases. This CDR3 has 19 residues. The germline gives CDR1 MGHDK, CDR2 SYGVNS. V dropped 8 bases and J dropped 2; count of bases not matched to a gene: 23. The CDR3 bases are TGTGCCAGCCGGCCCAGCTACAGAGGGGCAGGGGGTCAACAAGAGACCCAGTACTTC. Protein: CASRPSYRGAGGQQETQYF.

The V gene is TRBV19, the J gene TRBJ1-3; no definite D call. Germline V gene data show CDR1 as LNHDA and CDR2 as SQIVND (reference sequence). CDR3 length: 18 amino acids. V lost 3 bases and J 6 bases, leaving 24 bases between the germline ends. CDR3 sequence reads: CASSIFGVKWQQENTIYF. Here the CDR3 DNA reads TGTGCCAGTAGTATTTTTGGTGTGAAGTGGCAGCAAGAAAACACCATATATTTT.

The chain employs TRBV6-2 or TRBV6-3 and TRBJ2-1, with a possible D match to TRBD1 (6 bases). Trimming removed 6 bases at V and 6 bases at J, with 21 bases between. This CDR3 is built from 16 residues. The germline V gene has CDR1 MNHEY and CDR2 SVGEGT. CDR3 nucleotides: TGTGCCAGCAGGAGGATCCGGGACACTTTTTCCAATGAGCAGTTCTTC. Translating it yields CASRRIRDTFSNEQFF.

This clonotype was counted a few times. This chain joins TRBV6-5 and TRBJ1-4; unclear D gene. Trimming shortened V by 1 base and J by 6 bases, and 12 bases separated the two germline ends. CDR3 length equals 15 residues. CDR1 is MNHEY and CDR2 is SVGAGI in the germline V gene. The DNA for the CDR3 is TGTGCCAGCAGTTACTTAGCCGGCCCACATGAAAAACTGTTTTTT. This codes for CASSYLAGPHEKLFF.

This clonotype was detected many times. J is TRBJ2-2 and V is TRBV7-6; D is unresolved. The CDR3 runs 14 residues. The V gene's germline CDR1 is SGHVS and CDR2 FNYEAQ. V lost 1 base to trimming and J lost 7 bases, with 10 bases between them. The CDR3 sequence is CASSLDGSGGELFF. For the CDR3, the DNA is TGTGCCAGCAGCTTAGATGGAAGTGGCGGGGAGCTGTTTTTT.

The chain joins TRBV2 to TRBJ2-1; D remains unclear. The CDR3 loop spans 13 amino acids. Germline V CDR1 and CDR2: SNHLY, FYNNEI. Trimming pared 10 bases from V and 7 bases from J, leaving 17 bases between. The CDR3 region is CAIYQWGLNEQFF. The CDR3 region has the DNA TGTGCCATCTACCAATGGGGTCTGAATGAGCAGTTCTTC.

The sample holds a few counts of this clonotype. The rearrangement joins TRBV29-1 to TRBJ2-1; 14 positions agree with TRBD2. With 5 bases clipped from V and 4 bases from J, the junction kept 7 bases outside the gene matches. Germline lookup yields CDR1 SQVTM and CDR2 ANQGSEA. This CDR3 spans 16 amino acids. CDR3 DNA: TGCAGCGTTCACGGGACTAGCGGGAGATATTACAATGAGCAGTTCTTC. This translates into CSVHGTSGRYYNEQFF.

The genes are TRBV15 and TRBJ2-5; D is perhaps TRBD1 or TRBD2 (6 bases each). The CDR3 sequence is 13 residues long. Germline lookup yields CDR1 LNHNV and CDR2 YYDKDF (reference sequence). V was shortened by 8 bases and J by 1 base, with 11 bases between the two germline ends. The CDR3 DNA is TGTGCCACCGGGGGGCGGTTCCAAGAGACCCAGTACTTC. This encodes CATGGRFQETQYF.

This clonotype has just one count. The J gene is TRBJ2-3, the V gene TRBV7-3; TRBD1 matches 9 bases. The V and J ends lost 3 bases and 6 bases, in that order; junction bases with no gene match: 10. Germline V gene data show CDR1 as SGHTA and CDR2 as FQGTGA. This CDR3 has 16 amino acids. CDR3 nucleotide sequence: TGTGCCAGCAGCTTTAGTGGGACAGGGCCTTCCGATACGCAGTATTTT. Its protein product is CASSFSGTGPSDTQYF.

The rearrangement links TRBV5-6 to TRBJ2-5; TRBD2 matches at 8 bases. Germline loops: CDR1 SGHDT, CDR2 YYEEEE. Germline trimming cut 0 bases from V and 3 bases from J; bases unmatched to any gene: 7. This CDR3 comprises 16 residues. This CDR3 is CASSLEGLVIEETQYF. CDR3 sequence (DNA): TGTGCCAGCAGCTTGGAGGGACTAGTTATAGAAGAGACCCAGTACTTC.

The chain recombines TRBV5-1 with TRBJ2-7; TRBD1 agrees at 7 bases. The ends lost 0 bases at V and 3 bases at J; junction bases unmatched: 6. The germline V gene has CDR1 SGHRS and CDR2 YFSETQ. This CDR3 is 15 amino acids long. CDR3 DNA: TGCGCCAGCAGCTTGGCCTCGCAGGGGGACTACGAGCAGTACTTC. This codes for CASSLASQGDYEQYF.

V is TRBV7-2 and J is TRBJ2-3, with a possible D match to TRBD2 (6 bases). Trimming left V 8 bases short and J 1 base short, with 16 bases between. CDR1 SGHTA and CDR2 FQGNSA come from the germline V gene. The CDR3 runs to 15 residues. CDR3 coding DNA: TGTGCCAGCGTTCCCTCGGGAGTCGGCACAGATACGCAGTATTTT. Amino acids: CASVPSGVGTDTQYF.

The table lists this clonotype with many counts. The chain uses TRBV29-1 and TRBJ2-1; D may be TRBD1 or TRBD2 (5 bases each). The length of the CDR3 is 14 residues. Germline V lookup: CDR1 SQVTM, CDR2 ANQGSEA. The V gene lost 5 bases and the J gene lost 8 bases, with 19 bases spanning the gap. The CDR3 coding sequence is TGCAGCGTTCAAAGGGAGCAGGGTAGGGATGAGCAGTTCTTC. This gives the protein CSVQREQGRDEQFF.

The chain joins TRBV20-1 to TRBJ2-5; D gene uncertain. The germline V gene has CDR1 DFQATT and CDR2 SNEGSKA (reference sequence). Trimming took off 6 bases at V and 3 bases at J, with 5 bases between the two ends. The CDR3 has 10 residues. The CDR3 region has the DNA TGCAGTGCAATAAAAGAGACCCAGTACTTC. It is translated as CSAIKETQYF.

The chain carries TRBV20-1 and TRBJ1-1; a weak D match, TRBD1 (6 bases). CDR1 and CDR2 (germline): DFQATT, SNEGSKA (reference sequence). CDR3 length: 14 residues. The V gene lost 4 bases and the J gene lost 6 bases, with 18 bases spanning the gap. CDR3 sequence: CSANYRARVAEAFF. CDR3 nucleotides: TGCAGTGCTAACTACAGGGCCAGGGTCGCTGAAGCTTTCTTT.

V gene TRBV2 combines with J gene TRBJ2-3; 9 positions match TRBD1. Germline V gene sequence: CDR1 SNHLY, CDR2 FYNNEI. V was pared by 0 bases and J by 2 bases, with 3 bases of the junction left unmatched. The CDR3 contains 16 residues. The CDR3 region is CASSEAGQGNTDTQYF. The CDR3 coding sequence is TGTGCCAGCAGTGAAGCCGGACAGGGGAACACAGATACGCAGTATTTT.

This clonotype was counted at least ten times. V usage is TRBV4-3 and J usage is TRBJ2-7; no firm D call. The CDR3 is 12 residues long. The germline gives CDR1 LGHNA, CDR2 YSLEER. V was cut by 0 bases and J by 7 bases, with 7 bases left in between. The CDR3 nucleotides read TGCGCCAGCAGCCAAGATTCCAGGGAGCAGTACTTC. Translated, it gives CASSQDSREQYF.

The rearrangement uses TRBV19 and TRBJ1-1; D is unresolved. Germline CDR1 LNHDA, CDR2 SQIVND (reference sequence). V was pared by 4 bases and J by 5 bases, with 11 bases between. There are 13 residues in the CDR3. The CDR3 protein is CASSTPPGTEAFF. CDR3 coding DNA: TGTGCCAGTAGTACCCCGCCCGGGACTGAAGCTTTCTTT.

The chain links TRBV12-3 or TRBV12-4 to TRBJ2-3; maybe TRBD2 (6 bases). CDR3 length: 14 residues. V was clipped by 6 bases and J by 0 bases, with 10 bases between them. Here the CDR3 DNA reads TGTGCCAGCAGACGGGAGTTTAGCACAGATACGCAGTATTTT. This translates into CASRREFSTDTQYF.

This clonotype was observed a handful of times. This chain connects TRBV20-1 to TRBJ1-2, with D possibly matching TRBD1 (6 bases). The ends were cut back, 0 bases at V and 5 bases at J, with 16 bases in the middle. Germline V gene sequence: CDR1 DFQATT, CDR2 SNEGSKA (reference sequence). The CDR3 runs to 15 residues. CDR3 coding DNA: TGCAGTGCTAGAGATTTGGCAGGGGATGGGTATGGCTACACCTTC. Its translation: CSARDLAGDGYGYTF.

The chain combines TRBV5-5 with TRBJ2-3; D is unresolved. Germline CDR1 is SGHKS and CDR2 is YYEKEE (reference sequence). The CDR3 contains 15 residues. V shed 0 bases and J shed 3 bases, with 11 bases lying between them. The CDR3 is CASSLGVFGTDTQYF. The CDR3 region has the DNA TGTGCCAGCAGCTTGGGAGTTTTTGGGACAGATACGCAGTATTTT.

This rearrangement joins TRBV5-6 to TRBJ2-3, with 10 bases lining up with TRBD2. This CDR3 is 14 amino acids long. Trimming cost V 4 bases and J 6 bases; bases outside gene matches: 5. The germline CDR1 and CDR2 sequences are SGHDT and YYEEEE. The CDR3 region is CASSPIAGGDTQYF. The CDR3 DNA reads TGTGCCAGCAGCCCCATAGCGGGGGGTGATACGCAGTATTTT. Full variable domain (outside the CDR3, taken from reference TRBV5-6 and TRBJ2-3): DAGVTQSPTHLIKTRGQQVTLRCSPKSGHDTVSWYQQALGQGPQFIFQYYEEEERQRGNFPDRFSGHQFPNYSSELNVNALLLGDSALYLCASSPIAGGDTQYFGPGTRLTVL.